This T cell receptor beta chain was found in a study of blood T cells in healthy people across ages. As for this clonotype: Its antigen is undetermined.

With a J-beta primer mix and a sample-barcoded 5' primer, a second PCR ran 7 to 11 cycles. Each of the cDNA molecules was tagged by a template-switch adaptor with 12 random nucleotides. Each CDR3 protein gets one entry after TCRdb re-called the 5' RACE reads with MiXCR. The table shows 890,000 or so distinct CDR3 sequences, with about 62% occurring only once. The donors, all healthy, were Caucasians living in Russia, aged roughly 6 to 90. Per sample, no less than 5.5 micrograms of total RNA were extracted. Germline CDR1 and CDR2: SGHTA and FQGNSA. The CDR3 totals 14 residues. V lost 3 bases to trimming and J lost 4 bases, with 7 bases between them. Points from the study as a whole: It was the long-lived donors that had more naive CD4+ cells and higher diversity than aged donors.

The sequence was obtained from a young man in good health. The genes are TRBV7-2 and TRBJ1-6; D ambiguous. Sequenced input: blood. This CDR3 is CASSFTQYNSPLHF. In nucleotides, the CDR3 is TGTGCCAGCAGCTTTACACAGTATAATTCACCCCTCCACTTT.